Listed below are T cell receptor beta chains from one sample, sequenced in a study of identifying expanded T cells in peripheral blood. Produced via immunoSEQ multiplex PCR; TCRdb's table is partial and in-frame only. The sample shows 120,000 or so clones, 84% of them seen only once. Sequencing was performed on blood. Source of these receptors: a person aged 18 to 75 in good health. Each CDR3 is given with its conserved first and last residue. A D gene is named only where the DNA matches it firmly. Size is omitted from some rows. Given values are once, few, many or a class for expanded clones.

d_call j_call clone_size v_call cdr3_aa cdr3_nt
NA TRBJ2-7 NA TRBV18 CASSPPIIRGGLYEQYF TGTGCCAGCTCACCACCGATCATAAGGGGGGGGCTCTACGAGCAGTACTTC
NA TRBJ1-1 NA TRBV4-3 CASSQDPGALNTEAFF TGCGCCAGCAGCCAAGACCCAGGGGCGTTGAACACTGAAGCTTTCTTT
TRBD1 TRBJ1-2 NA TRBV7-9 CASRPHRGSDYGYTF TGTGCCAGCAGGCCGCACAGGGGTTCGGACTATGGCTACACCTTC
NA TRBJ1-2 NA TRBV27 CASSSPDRRNGYTF TGTGCCAGCAGTTCCCCTGACCGCAGGAATGGCTACACCTTC
NA TRBJ2-3 NA TRBV7-3 CASSGAQGSTDTQYF TGTGCCAGCAGCGGAGCGCAGGGTAGCACAGATACGCAGTATTTT
TRBD1 TRBJ1-5 NA TRBV2 CASSATGGRQPQHF TGTGCCAGCAGTGCGACAGGGGGCCGTCAGCCCCAGCATTTT
NA TRBJ1-1 NA TRBV10-2 CATTGSRNTEAFF TGCGCCACCACCGGGAGCAGGAACACTGAAGCTTTCTTT
NA TRBJ2-7 NA TRBV5-6 CASSLLDVWYEQYF TGTGCCAGCAGCCTGCTGGACGTTTGGTACGAGCAGTACTTC
NA TRBJ2-5 once TRBV5-4 CASSLGQHQETQYF TGTGCCAGCAGCTTAGGGCAGCACCAAGAGACCCAGTACTTC
TRBD1 TRBJ1-1 NA TRBV27 CASSPLQGDSEAFF TGTGCCAGCAGTCCGCTCCAGGGGGATTCTGAAGCTTTCTTT
NA TRBJ1-1 NA TRBV7-6 CASSSSYGFGAEAFF TGTGCCAGCAGCTCCTCGTATGGGTTTGGTGCGGAAGCTTTCTTT
NA TRBJ2-7 NA TRBV25-1 CASSEPGPFYEQYF TGTGCCAGCAGTGAACCGGGACCGTTCTACGAGCAGTACTTC
TRBD2 TRBJ2-1 NA TRBV29-1 CSGRPLAGGENEQFF TGCAGCGGGAGGCCCTTAGCGGGGGGGGAAAATGAGCAGTTCTTC
TRBD2 TRBJ2-7 NA TRBV7-2 CASSSNGGVHYEQYF TGTGCCAGCAGCTCCAACGGGGGGGTCCACTACGAGCAGTACTTC
NA TRBJ1-5 NA TRBV7-9 CASSLGGFNQPQHF TGTGCCAGCAGCTTAGGCGGGTTCAATCAGCCCCAGCATTTT
TRBD1 TRBJ2-7 NA TRBV27 CASSSITGGGYEQYF TGTGCCAGCAGTTCTATAACAGGGGGAGGCTACGAGCAGTACTTC
NA TRBJ1-3 NA TRBV5-1 CASSFLGGRSGNTIYF TGCGCCAGCAGCTTCTTAGGTGGACGCTCTGGAAACACCATATATTTT
NA TRBJ1-5 NA TRBV5-6 CASSRTPGGNQPQHF TGTGCCAGCAGCCGGACTCCCGGGGGCAATCAGCCCCAGCATTTT
NA TRBJ2-5 NA TRBV10-3 CAISVSGQETQYF TGTGCCATCAGTGTATCGGGACAAGAGACCCAGTACTTC
NA TRBJ1-1 NA TRBV27 CASSYKQGLENTEAFF TGTGCCAGCAGTTATAAACAGGGACTCGAGAACACTGAAGCTTTCTTT
NA TRBJ1-1 NA TRBV29-1 CSAGGGSEAFF TGCAGCGCCGGGGGTGGGTCTGAAGCTTTCTTT
NA TRBJ2-5 NA TRBV7-2 CASSPGPLETQYF TGTGCCAGCAGCCCCGGGCCCCTTGAGACCCAGTACTTC
NA TRBJ1-1 once TRBV10-3 CASQRVAGEAFF TGTGCCTCGCAGCGGGTAGCGGGTGAAGCTTTCTTT
NA TRBJ2-5 once TRBV7-2 CASSSDSPGETQYF TGTGCCAGCAGCTCTGACAGCCCGGGGGAGACCCAGTACTTC
NA TRBJ2-3 once TRBV7-6 CASSIASSATDTQYF TGTGCCAGCAGTATAGCCTCTAGCGCGACAGATACGCAGTATTTT
TRBD2 TRBJ2-1 NA TRBV5-1 CASSLNGGARRPFF TGCGCCAGCAGCTTGAACGGGGGGGCCCGTCGGCCGTTCTTC
NA TRBJ2-3 NA TRBV10-3 CAIRSGLRSEGSDTQYF TGTGCCATCAGATCCGGCCTTCGTTCGGAAGGCTCAGATACGCAGTATTTT
NA TRBJ2-3 NA TRBV7-2 CASSSMGGISTDTQYF TGTGCCAGCAGCTCCATGGGTGGTATTAGCACAGATACGCAGTATTTT
NA TRBJ1-1 many TRBV19 CASSPLDRAGPEAFF TGTGCCAGTAGTCCCCTGGACCGAGCTGGACCGGAAGCTTTCTTT
NA TRBJ2-7 NA TRBV4-3 CASSQAGQGLYEQYF TGCGCCAGCAGCCAAGCGGGTCAGGGTCTCTACGAGCAGTACTTC
TRBD1 TRBJ1-1 few TRBV5-4 CASSRGQGQGADEAFF TGTGCCAGCAGCCGTGGCCAGGGACAGGGGGCGGATGAAGCTTTCTTT